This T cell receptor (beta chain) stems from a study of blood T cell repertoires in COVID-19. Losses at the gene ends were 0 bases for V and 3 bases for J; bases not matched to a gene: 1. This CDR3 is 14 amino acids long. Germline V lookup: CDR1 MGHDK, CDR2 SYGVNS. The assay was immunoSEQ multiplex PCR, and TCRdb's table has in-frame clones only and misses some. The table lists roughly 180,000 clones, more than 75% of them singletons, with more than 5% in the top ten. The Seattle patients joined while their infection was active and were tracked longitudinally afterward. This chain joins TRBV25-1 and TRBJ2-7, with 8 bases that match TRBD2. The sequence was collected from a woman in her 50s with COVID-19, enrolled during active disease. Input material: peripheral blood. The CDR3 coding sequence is TGTGCCAGCAGTGAATACGGGGGGGGCTACGAGCAGTACTTC. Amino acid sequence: CASSEYGGGYEQYF.